Sequencing of this T cell receptor (beta chain) was carried out in a study of T-cell memory formation after mild COVID-19. The CDR3 length is 12 residues. CDR1 is SGHVS and CDR2 is FNYEAQ in the germline V gene. Trimming took off 7 bases at V and 3 bases at J, with 7 bases between the two ends. General study results and limits: Day 37-peaking second-wave clones had unconfirmed SARS-CoV-2 specificity. Contracting clones from day 15 to 85 showed balanced CD4/CD8; later expanders favored CD4+.

The TCR alpha and TCR beta cDNA libraries, bearing sample barcodes and UMIs, were generated by 5'RACE using constant-segment primers. TCRdb redid the calling of the 5' RACE reads with MiXCR, one entry per CDR3 protein. The table has over 300,000 distinct CDR3 sequences, 20% seen once. This clonotype was seen a few times. The antigen remains undetermined. The sample taken for sequencing was PBMCs or a T cell subset sorted from them (not recorded which). The TCR comes from a man between 18 and 29 years old who had mild COVID-19 (a few samples of this study predate the infection). Cell type and time point are not known. J is TRBJ1-3 and V is TRBV7-6; D is unclear. DNA of the CDR3: TGTGCCAGCACCCCAAATGGAAACACCATATATTTT. Its translation is CASTPNGNTIYF.